This T cell receptor beta chain was sequenced for a study of identical twins. Findings of the study overall: Cross-sectional statistical analysis, not tracking of the same donors, underpinned the conclusions. Cord blood beta clonotypes present at high abundance carried fewer insertions; no such pattern appeared in memory repertoires. The presence of invariant MAIT and iNKT cells could partly confound analyses of zero-insertion sequences.

There are 14 residues in the CDR3. The V end was cut by 6 bases, the J end by 9 bases, with 18 bases between. Germline V gene sequence: CDR1 SGHTA, CDR2 FQGNSA. Healthy Caucasians supplied all donations. TCRdb processed the 5' RACE reads anew with MiXCR; each CDR3 protein has one entry. The data show hundreds of thousands of distinct CDR3 sequences, approximately 6% seen once. This clonotype was seen many times. Its antigen remains unidentified. This clonotype was obtained from a man aged 18 to 29 in good health. The chain has TRBV7-2 and TRBJ2-1; D may match TRBD1 or TRBD2 (5 bases each). The sample consisted of naive T cells sorted from blood. This CDR3 is CASRRSRVRGEQFF. The CDR3, as DNA: TGTGCCAGCAGGAGGTCCAGGGTTCGGGGTGAGCAGTTCTTC.